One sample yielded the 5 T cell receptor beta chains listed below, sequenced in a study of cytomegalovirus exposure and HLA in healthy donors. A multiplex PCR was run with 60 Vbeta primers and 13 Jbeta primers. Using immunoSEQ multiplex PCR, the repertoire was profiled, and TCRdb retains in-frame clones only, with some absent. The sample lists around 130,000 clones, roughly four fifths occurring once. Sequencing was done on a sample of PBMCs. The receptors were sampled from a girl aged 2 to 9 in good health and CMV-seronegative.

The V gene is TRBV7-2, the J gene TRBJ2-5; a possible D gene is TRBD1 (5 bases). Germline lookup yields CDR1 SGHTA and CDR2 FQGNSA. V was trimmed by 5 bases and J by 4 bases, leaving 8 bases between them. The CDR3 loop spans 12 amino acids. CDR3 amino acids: CASSPQGETQYF. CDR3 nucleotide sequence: TGTGCCAGCAGCCCCCAGGGAGAGACCCAGTACTTC.

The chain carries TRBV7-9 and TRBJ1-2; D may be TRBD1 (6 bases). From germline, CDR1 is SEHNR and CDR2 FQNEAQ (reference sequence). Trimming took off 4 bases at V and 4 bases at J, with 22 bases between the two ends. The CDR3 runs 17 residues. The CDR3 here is CASSWGGYRVSSYGYTF. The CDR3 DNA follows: TGTGCCAGCAGCTGGGGGGGTTACAGGGTGTCGTCCTATGGCTACACCTTC.

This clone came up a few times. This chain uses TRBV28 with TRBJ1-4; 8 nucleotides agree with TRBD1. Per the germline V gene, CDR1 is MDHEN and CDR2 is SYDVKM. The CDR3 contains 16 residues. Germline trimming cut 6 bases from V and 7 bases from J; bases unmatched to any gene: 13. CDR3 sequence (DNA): TGTGCCAGCAGCCCAGACAGGGGCGGGCACGGTGAAAAACTGTTTTTT. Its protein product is CASSPDRGGHGEKLFF.

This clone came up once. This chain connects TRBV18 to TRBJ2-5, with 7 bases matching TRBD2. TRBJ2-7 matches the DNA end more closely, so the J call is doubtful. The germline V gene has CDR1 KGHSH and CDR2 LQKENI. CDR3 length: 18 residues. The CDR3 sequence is CASSPPFVSSGFTYEQYF. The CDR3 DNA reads TGTGCCAGCTCACCACCGTTCGTCTCTAGCGGATTTACCTACGAGCAGTACTTC.

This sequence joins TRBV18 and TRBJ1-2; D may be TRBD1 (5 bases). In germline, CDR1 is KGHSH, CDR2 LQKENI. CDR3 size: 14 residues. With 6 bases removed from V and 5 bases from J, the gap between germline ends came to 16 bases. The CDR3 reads CASSRVRDSYGYTF. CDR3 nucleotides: TGTGCCAGCTCCAGGGTGCGGGATAGTTATGGCTACACCTTC.